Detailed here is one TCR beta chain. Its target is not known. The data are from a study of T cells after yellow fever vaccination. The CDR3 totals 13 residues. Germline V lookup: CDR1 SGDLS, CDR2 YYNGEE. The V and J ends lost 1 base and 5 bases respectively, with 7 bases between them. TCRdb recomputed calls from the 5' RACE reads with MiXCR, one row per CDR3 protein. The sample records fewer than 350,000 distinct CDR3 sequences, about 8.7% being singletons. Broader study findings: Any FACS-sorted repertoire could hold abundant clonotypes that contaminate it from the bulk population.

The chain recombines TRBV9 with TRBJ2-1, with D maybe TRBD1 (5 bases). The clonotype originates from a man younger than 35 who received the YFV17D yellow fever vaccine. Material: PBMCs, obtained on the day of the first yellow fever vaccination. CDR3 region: CASSVQGNNEQFF. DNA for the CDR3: TGTGCCAGCAGCGTACAGGGTAACAATGAGCAGTTCTTC. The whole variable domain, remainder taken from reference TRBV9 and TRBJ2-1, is DSGVTQTPKHLITATGQRVTLRCSPRSGDLSVYWYQQSLDQGLQFLIQYYNGEERAKGNILERFSAQQFPDLHSELNLSSLELGDSALYFCASSVQGNNEQFFGPGTRLTVL.